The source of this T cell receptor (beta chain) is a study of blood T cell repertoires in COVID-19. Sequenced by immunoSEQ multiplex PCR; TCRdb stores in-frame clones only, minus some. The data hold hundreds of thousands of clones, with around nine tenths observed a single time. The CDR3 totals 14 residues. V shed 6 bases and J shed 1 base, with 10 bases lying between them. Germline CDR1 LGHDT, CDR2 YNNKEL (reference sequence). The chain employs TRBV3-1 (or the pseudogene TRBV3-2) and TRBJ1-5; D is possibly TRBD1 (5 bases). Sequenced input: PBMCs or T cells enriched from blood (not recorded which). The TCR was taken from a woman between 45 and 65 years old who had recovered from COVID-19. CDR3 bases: TGTGCCAGCAGTCATCAGGGAAGCAATCAGCCCCAGCATTTT. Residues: CASSHQGSNQPQHF.